This T cell receptor beta chain derives from a study of cytomegalovirus exposure and HLA in healthy donors. About the study: Later analysis reported that the roughly 130 validation repertoires shared the platform of the approximately 670 first-cohort repertoires. Findings and limits, study-wide: Diagnosis of cytomegalovirus status made by the classifier reportedly showed high specificity and sensitivity. Cytomegalovirus association was assigned to some 160 TCR beta chains. Among TCR sequences, most were rare, though some public TCRs appeared in many donors.

Libraries were prepared by immunoSEQ multiplex PCR; TCRdb keeps only in-frame clonotypes and omits some of them. Of roughly 170,000 clones listed, roughly 80% were seen once; the top ten hold roughly 2.8%. CDR1 and CDR2 (germline): MNHEY, SMNVEV (reference sequence). The CDR3 sequence is 14 residues long. V dropped 4 bases and J dropped 6 bases, with 16 bases sitting between them. This clone has only one observation. The antigen is undetermined. What was sequenced was PBMCs. The receptor comes from a woman aged 18-35 years in good health and CMV-seropositive. The V gene is TRBV27, the J gene TRBJ2-7; weak D call: TRBD2 (6 bases). The CDR3 loop reads CASSSGGRAAEQYF. Written as DNA, the CDR3 is TGTGCCAGCAGTTCCGGGGGACGGGCCGCCGAGCAGTACTTC.